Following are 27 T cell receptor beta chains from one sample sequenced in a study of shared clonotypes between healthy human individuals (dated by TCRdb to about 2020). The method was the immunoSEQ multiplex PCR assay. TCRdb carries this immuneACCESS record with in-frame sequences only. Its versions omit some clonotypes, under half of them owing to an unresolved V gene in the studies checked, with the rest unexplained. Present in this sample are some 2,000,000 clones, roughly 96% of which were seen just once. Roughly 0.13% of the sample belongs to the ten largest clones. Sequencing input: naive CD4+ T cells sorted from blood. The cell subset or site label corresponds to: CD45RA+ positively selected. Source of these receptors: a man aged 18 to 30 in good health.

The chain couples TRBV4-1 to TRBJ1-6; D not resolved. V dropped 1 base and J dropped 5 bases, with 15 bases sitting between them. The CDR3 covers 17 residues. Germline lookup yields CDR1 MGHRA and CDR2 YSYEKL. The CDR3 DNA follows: TGCGCCAGCAGCCAAGTCCCTGGCTCTACTAATAATTCACCCCTCCACTTT. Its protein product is CASSQVPGSTNNSPLHF.

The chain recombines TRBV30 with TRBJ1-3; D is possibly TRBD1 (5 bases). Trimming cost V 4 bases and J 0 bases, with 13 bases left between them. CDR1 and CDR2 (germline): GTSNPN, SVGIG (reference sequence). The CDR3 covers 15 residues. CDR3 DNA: TGTGCCTGGACACAGGTCCCCGTCTCTGGAAACACCATATATTTT. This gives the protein CAWTQVPVSGNTIYF.

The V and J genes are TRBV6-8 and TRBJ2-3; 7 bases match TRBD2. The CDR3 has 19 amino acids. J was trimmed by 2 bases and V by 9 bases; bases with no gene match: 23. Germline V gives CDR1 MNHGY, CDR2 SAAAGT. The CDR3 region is CARKGFPRPGLIDTDTQYF. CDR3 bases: TGTGCCAGAAAGGGTTTCCCCCGCCCGGGACTAATAGACACAGATACGCAGTATTTT.

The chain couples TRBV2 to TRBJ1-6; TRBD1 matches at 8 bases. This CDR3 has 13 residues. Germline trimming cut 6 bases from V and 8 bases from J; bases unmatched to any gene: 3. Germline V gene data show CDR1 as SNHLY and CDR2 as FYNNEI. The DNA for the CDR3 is TGTGCCAGCAGGCCAGGGGGCGATTCACCCCTCCACTTT. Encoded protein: CASRPGGDSPLHF.

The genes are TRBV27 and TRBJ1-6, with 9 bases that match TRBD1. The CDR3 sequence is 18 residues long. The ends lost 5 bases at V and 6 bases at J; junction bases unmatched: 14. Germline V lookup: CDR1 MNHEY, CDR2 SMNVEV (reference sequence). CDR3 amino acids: CASSNRDRARETNSPLHF. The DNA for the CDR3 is TGTGCCAGCAGTAACCGGGACAGGGCCAGGGAAACTAATTCACCCCTCCACTTT.

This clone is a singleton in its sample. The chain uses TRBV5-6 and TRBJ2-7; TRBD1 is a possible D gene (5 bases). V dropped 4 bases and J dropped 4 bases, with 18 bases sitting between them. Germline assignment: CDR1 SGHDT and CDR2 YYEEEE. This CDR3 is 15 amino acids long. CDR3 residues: CASSPRWAGSYEQYF. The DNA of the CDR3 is TGTGCCAGCAGCCCGCGTTGGGCAGGGTCGTACGAGCAGTACTTC.

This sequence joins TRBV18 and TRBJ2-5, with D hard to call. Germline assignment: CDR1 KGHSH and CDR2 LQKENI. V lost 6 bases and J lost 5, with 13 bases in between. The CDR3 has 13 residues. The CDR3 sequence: CASSRAHGETQYF. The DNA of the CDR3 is TGTGCCAGCTCCCGGGCCCATGGGGAGACCCAGTACTTC. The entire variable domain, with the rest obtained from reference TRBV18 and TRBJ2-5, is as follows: NAGVMQNPRHLVRRRGQEARLRCSPMKGHSHVYWYRQLPEEGLKFMVYLQKENIIDESGMPKERFSAEFPKEGPSILRIQQVVRGDSAAYFCASSRAHGETQYFGPGTRLLVL.

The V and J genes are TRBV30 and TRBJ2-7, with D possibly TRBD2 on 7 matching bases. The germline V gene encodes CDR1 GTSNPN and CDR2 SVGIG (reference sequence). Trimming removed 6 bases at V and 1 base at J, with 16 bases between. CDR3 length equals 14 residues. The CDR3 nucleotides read TGTGCCTGCTCCAAAGGGGGGGAGTCCTACGAGCAGTACTTC. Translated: CACSKGGESYEQYF.

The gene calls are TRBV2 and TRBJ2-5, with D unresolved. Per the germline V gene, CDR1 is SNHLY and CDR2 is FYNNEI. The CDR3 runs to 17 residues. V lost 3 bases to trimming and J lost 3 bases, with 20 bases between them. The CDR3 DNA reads TGTGCCAGCAGTGAGCTTTACGGCGTTCTGGGTAAAGAGACCCAGTACTTC. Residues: CASSELYGVLGKETQYF. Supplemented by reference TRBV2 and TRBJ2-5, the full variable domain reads EPEVTQTPSHQVTQMGQEVILRCVPISNHLYFYWYRQILGQKVEFLVSFYNNEISEKSEIFDDQFSVERPDGSNFTLKIRSTKLEDSAMYFCASSELYGVLGKETQYFGPGTRLLVL.

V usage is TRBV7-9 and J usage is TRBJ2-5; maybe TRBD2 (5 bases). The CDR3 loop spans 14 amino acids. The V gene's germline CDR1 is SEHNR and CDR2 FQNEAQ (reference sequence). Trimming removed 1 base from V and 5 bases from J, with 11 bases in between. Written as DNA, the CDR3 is TGTGCCAGCAGCTTAGTGTTGGGCGGGGAGACCCAGTACTTC. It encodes CASSLVLGGETQYF.

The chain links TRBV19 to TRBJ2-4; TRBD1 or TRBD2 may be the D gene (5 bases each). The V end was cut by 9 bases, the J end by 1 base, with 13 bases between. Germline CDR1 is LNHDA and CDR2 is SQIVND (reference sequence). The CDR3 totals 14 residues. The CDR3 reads CARKIGTAKNIQYF. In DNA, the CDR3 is TGTGCCAGAAAGATCGGGACGGCCAAAAACATTCAGTACTTC. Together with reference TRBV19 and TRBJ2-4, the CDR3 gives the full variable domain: DGGITQSPKYLFRKEGQNVTLSCEQNLNHDAMYWYRQDPGQGLRLIYYSQIVNDFQKGDIAEGYSVSREKKESFPLTVTSAQKNPTAFYLCARKIGTAKNIQYFGAGTRLSVL.

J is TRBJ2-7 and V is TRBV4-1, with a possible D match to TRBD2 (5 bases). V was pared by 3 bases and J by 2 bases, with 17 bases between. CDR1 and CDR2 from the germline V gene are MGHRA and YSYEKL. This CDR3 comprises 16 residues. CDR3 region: CASSQFSPAGAYEQYF. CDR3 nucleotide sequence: TGCGCCAGCAGCCAGTTCAGCCCAGCCGGGGCCTACGAGCAGTACTTC.

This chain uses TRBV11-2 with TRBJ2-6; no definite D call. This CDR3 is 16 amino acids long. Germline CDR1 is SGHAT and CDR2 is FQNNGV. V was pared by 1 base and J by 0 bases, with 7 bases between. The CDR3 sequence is CASSLGLSSGANVLTF. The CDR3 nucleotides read TGTGCCAGCAGCTTAGGGTTGAGCTCTGGGGCCAACGTCCTGACTTTC.

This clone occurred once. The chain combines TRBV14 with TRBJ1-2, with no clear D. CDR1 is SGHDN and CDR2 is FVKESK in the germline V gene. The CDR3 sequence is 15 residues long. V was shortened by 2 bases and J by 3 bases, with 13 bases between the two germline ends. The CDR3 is CASSQRAQPHYGYTF. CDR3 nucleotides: TGTGCCAGCAGCCAAAGGGCCCAACCACACTATGGCTACACCTTC.

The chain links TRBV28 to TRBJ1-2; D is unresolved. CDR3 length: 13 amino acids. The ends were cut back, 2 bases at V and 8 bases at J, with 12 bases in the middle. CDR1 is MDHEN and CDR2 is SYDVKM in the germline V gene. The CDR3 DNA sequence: TGTGCCAGCAGTTTAATCCGGTCGGGGGGCTACACCTTC. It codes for CASSLIRSGGYTF.

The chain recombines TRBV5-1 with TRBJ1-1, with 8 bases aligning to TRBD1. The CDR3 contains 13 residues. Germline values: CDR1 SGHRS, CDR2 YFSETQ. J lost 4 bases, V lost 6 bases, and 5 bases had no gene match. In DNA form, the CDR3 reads TGCGCCAGCAACAATGACAGGGGCACTGAAGCTTTCTTT. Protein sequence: CASNNDRGTEAFF.

The CDR3 loop reads CASSPGTGRYQETQYF. CDR3 nucleotide sequence: TGTGCCAGCAGTCCGGGGACAGGGAGGTACCAAGAGACCCAGTACTTC. The rearrangement links TRBV28 to TRBJ2-5; TRBD1 agrees at 9 bases. The V and J ends lost 5 bases and 0 bases, in that order; junction bases with no gene match: 7. Germline lookup yields CDR1 MDHEN and CDR2 SYDVKM. The CDR3 extends over 16 amino acids.

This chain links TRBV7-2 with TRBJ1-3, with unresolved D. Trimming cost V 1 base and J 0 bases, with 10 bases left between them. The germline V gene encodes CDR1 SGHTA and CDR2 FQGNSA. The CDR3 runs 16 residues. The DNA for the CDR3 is TGTGCCAGCAGCTTAGTGACTGGGCTCTCTGGAAACACCATATATTTT. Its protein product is CASSLVTGLSGNTIYF.

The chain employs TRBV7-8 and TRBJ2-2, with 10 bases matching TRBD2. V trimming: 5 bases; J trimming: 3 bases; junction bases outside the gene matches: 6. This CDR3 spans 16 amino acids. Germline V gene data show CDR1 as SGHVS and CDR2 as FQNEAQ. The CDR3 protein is CASSPSGGADTGELFF. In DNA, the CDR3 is TGTGCCAGCAGCCCAAGCGGGGGGGCCGACACCGGGGAGCTGTTTTTT.

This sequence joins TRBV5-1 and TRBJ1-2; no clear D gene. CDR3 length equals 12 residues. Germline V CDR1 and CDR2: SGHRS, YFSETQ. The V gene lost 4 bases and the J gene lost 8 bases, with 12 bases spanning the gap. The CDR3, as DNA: TGCGCCAGCAGCCCGAGTGAGGGCGGCTACACCTTC. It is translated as CASSPSEGGYTF.

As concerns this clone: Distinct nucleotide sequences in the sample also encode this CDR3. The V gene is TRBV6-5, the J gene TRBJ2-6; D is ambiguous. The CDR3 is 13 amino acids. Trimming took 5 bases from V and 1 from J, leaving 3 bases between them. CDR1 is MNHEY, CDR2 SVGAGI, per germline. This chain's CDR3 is CASSRSGANVLTF. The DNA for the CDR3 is TGTGCCAGCAGTCGATCTGGGGCCAACGTCCTGACTTTC.

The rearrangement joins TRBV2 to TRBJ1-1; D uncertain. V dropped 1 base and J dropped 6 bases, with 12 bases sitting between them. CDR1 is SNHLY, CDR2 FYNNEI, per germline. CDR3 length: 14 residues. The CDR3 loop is CASSEETIGAEAFF. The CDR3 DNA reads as TGTGCCAGCAGTGAAGAAACTATTGGGGCTGAAGCTTTCTTT.

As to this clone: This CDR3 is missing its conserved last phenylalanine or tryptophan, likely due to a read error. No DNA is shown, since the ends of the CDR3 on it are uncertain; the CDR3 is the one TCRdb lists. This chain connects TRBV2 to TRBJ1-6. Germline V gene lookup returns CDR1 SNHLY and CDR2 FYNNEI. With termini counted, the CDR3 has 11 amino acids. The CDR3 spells CASSRDRQPTV.

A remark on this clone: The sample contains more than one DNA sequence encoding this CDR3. The CDR3 spells CASSLGVETQYF. CDR3 nucleotides: TGTGCCAGCAGCTTGGGAGTCGAGACCCAGTACTTC. The chain links TRBV5-6 to TRBJ2-5; the D is unclear. The CDR3 has 12 residues. V lost 0 bases to trimming and J lost 5 bases, with 5 bases between them. In germline, CDR1 is SGHDT, CDR2 YYEEEE.

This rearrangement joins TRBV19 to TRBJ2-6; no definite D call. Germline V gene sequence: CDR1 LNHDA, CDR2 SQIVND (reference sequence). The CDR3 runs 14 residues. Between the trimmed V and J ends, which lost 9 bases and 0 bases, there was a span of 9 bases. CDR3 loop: CASTVASGANVLTF. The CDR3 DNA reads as TGTGCCAGCACAGTAGCCTCTGGGGCCAACGTCCTGACTTTC. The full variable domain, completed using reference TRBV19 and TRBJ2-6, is DGGITQSPKYLFRKEGQNVTLSCEQNLNHDAMYWYRQDPGQGLRLIYYSQIVNDFQKGDIAEGYSVSREKKESFPLTVTSAQKNPTAFYLCASTVASGANVLTFGAGSRLTVL.

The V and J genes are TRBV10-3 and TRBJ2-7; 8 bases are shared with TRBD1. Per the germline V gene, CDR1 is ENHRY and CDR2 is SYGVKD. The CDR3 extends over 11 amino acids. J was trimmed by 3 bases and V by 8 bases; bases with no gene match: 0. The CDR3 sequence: CAIGQGYEQYF. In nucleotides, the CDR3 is TGTGCCATCGGACAGGGCTACGAGCAGTACTTC.

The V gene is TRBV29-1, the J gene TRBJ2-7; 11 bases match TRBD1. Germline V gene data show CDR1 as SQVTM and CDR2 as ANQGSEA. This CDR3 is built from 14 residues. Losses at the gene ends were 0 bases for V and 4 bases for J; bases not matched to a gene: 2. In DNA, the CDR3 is TGCAGCGTTGAAGATGGGACAGGGGGGTACGAGCAGTACTTC. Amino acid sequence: CSVEDGTGGYEQYF.